This TCR beta chain was observed in a study of blood T cell repertoires in COVID-19. Authors' methods: Amplification of reference gene primers was used by the study to estimate nucleated cell counts. Produced via immunoSEQ multiplex PCR; TCRdb's table is partial and in-frame only. That table is the source of V, J and clone size, and D and trimming were worked out from the DNA. This sample has about 74,000 clones, with 75% to 80% found just once. Trimming stripped 0 bases from V and 0 bases from J, with 13 bases between. This CDR3 region has 16 residues. The germline CDR1 and CDR2 sequences are SQVTM and ANQGSEA.

The TCR comes from a human donor in a cohort sampled during active COVID-19. The genes are TRBV29-1 and TRBJ2-3; the D gene is possibly TRBD2 (5 bases). The sequencing sample was made of peripheral blood. The CDR3 reads CSVEEGRAASTDTQYF. The CDR3 DNA reads as TGCAGCGTTGAAGAGGGTCGAGCGGCCAGCACAGATACGCAGTATTTT.